The sequence of this T cell receptor beta chain was determined in a study of blood T cell repertoires in COVID-19. Study-wide background: Italy, Spain and the United States were the sources of the convalescent and acute COVID-19 samples. In each case, the material was cDNA or gDNA derived from T cells, B-cell-depleted T cells, or PBMCs.

Trimming took 4 bases from V and 5 from J; bases not matched to a gene: 4. Per germline, CDR1 SGHTA and CDR2 FQGNSA. The CDR3 is 14 amino acids. As processed by the authors: Reference gene primer amplification in the assay estimated nucleated cell counts. Data came from immunoSEQ multiplex PCR; TCRdb stores just in-frame clones and leaves some out. V, J and clone size reflect that table, while D and trimming were determined from the DNA. This table holds 85,000 to 90,000 clones, 75% to 90% found once. This clone has a single count. Source material: peripheral blood. The source of this sequence is a woman aged 80 or older with active or convalescent COVID-19. This chain joins TRBV7-2 and TRBJ2-5; 10 nucleotides align to TRBD2. DNA for the CDR3: TGTGCCAGCAGCTCGGGACTAGCGATGGAGACCCAGTACTTC. Its protein is CASSSGLAMETQYF.